The source of this TCR beta chain is a study of cytomegalovirus exposure and HLA in healthy donors. General study findings and limits: TCR beta sequences reportedly predicted the HLA-A and HLA-B alleles of most subjects accurately.

To note about this clone: Its antigen is unknown.

Germline values: CDR1 LGHNA, CDR2 YNFKEQ. The CDR3 length is 14 residues. Trimming cost V 4 bases and J 2 bases, with 10 bases left between them. The PCR had 60 Vbeta and 13 Jbeta primers. This table comes from immunoSEQ multiplex PCR, and its TCRdb copy is limited to in-frame clones, with some not included. Of around 140,000 clones listed, 77% were seen once; the top ten hold around 3.6%. The sequence derives from a male donor in good health and CMV-seronegative. This chain joins TRBV4-2 and TRBJ2-3, with D unclear. The sequencing sample was made of PBMCs. This CDR3 reads CASSRGEATDTQYF. The CDR3, as DNA: TGTGCCAGCAGCCGTGGCGAGGCCACAGATACGCAGTATTTT.